These 24 T cell receptor beta chains were sequenced from one sample in a study of OX40 agonist ivuxolimab in advanced cancers. Method: immunoSEQ multiplex PCR; TCRdb's copy keeps in-frame clones and lacks some. The sample comprises more than 15,000 clones, approximately 90% of which are singletons, and 29% rests with the top ten. The sequencing here drew on CD4+ or CD8+ T cells sorted from blood, taken in a trial of the OX40 agonist ivuxolimab. All receptors come from an adult with an advanced solid tumor such as melanoma, head and neck, liver or kidney cancer.

This chain uses TRBV7-9 with TRBJ2-5; 9 nucleotides align to TRBD2. After removal of 4 bases from V and 2 bases from J, the junction contained 8 bases not matched to a gene. Per germline, CDR1 SEHNR and CDR2 FQNEAQ (reference sequence). This CDR3 has 16 amino acids. CDR3: CASSSRLAATQETQYF. CDR3 bases: TGTGCCAGCAGCTCGCGACTAGCGGCTACACAAGAGACCCAGTACTTC.

The rearrangement uses TRBV16 and TRBJ1-1, with no clear D. The germline V gene encodes CDR1 KGHSY and CDR2 FQNENV. The V end lost 0 bases, the J end lost 10 bases, and 12 bases lay between the germline ends. CDR3 length: 13 amino acids. This chain's CDR3 is CASSQSPAALAFF. CDR3 nucleotides: TGTGCCAGCAGCCAATCTCCGGCAGCTCTAGCTTTCTTT.

The gene calls are TRBV6-5 and TRBJ2-1, with 7 bases lining up with TRBD1. The CDR3 runs 15 residues. The germline V gene has CDR1 MNHEY and CDR2 SVGAGI. Unmatched junction bases numbered 8, after V lost 0 bases and J lost 9 bases. CDR3 DNA sequence: TGTGCCAGCAGTTACTCCGAGGGGGCGGGCGGTGAGCAGTTCTTC. Encoded protein: CASSYSEGAGGEQFF.

J is TRBJ1-1 and V is TRBV2; TRBD1 is a possible D gene (5 bases). The CDR3 consists of 16 residues. Germline-derived CDR1 and CDR2 are SNHLY and FYNNEI. The V end lost 3 bases, the J end lost 4 bases, and 18 bases lay between the germline ends. The CDR3 loop reads CASSDSGEGQGTEAFF. In nucleotides, the CDR3 is TGTGCCAGCAGTGATTCGGGGGAGGGGCAGGGCACTGAAGCTTTCTTT.

The CDR3 protein is CASSDPYDYEQYF. CDR3 sequence (DNA): TGTGCCAGCAGCGATCCGTACGACTACGAGCAGTACTTC. The V and J genes are TRBV7-8 and TRBJ2-7; D remains ambiguous. CDR3 length: 13 amino acids. The germline V gene has CDR1 SGHVS and CDR2 FQNEAQ. Trimming took off 5 bases at V and 3 bases at J, with 11 bases between the two ends.

The chain uses TRBV11-3 and TRBJ2-7; TRBD2 matches 7 bases. Germline loops: CDR1 SGHNT, CDR2 YENEEA. The CDR3 spans 15 residues. V lost 6 bases to trimming and J lost 5 bases; unmatched junction nucleotides: 13. Here the CDR3 DNA reads TGTGCCAGCAGTCGTCTGGGCGGGAGTAGAGACGAGCAGTACTTC. Translation gives CASSRLGGSRDEQYF. Looking up the rest from reference TRBV11-3 and TRBJ2-7 gives the full variable domain: EAGVVQSPRYKIIEKKQPVAFWCNPISGHNTLYWYLQNLGQGPELLIRYENEEAVDDSQLPKDRFSAERLKGVDSTLKIQPAELGDSAVYLCASSRLGGSRDEQYFGPGTRLTVT.

The chain recombines TRBV27 with TRBJ2-7; a weak D match, TRBD1 (5 bases). The CDR3 is made up of 13 amino acids. Trimming shortened V by 6 bases and J by 2 bases, and 11 bases separated the two germline ends. CDR1 is MNHEY and CDR2 is SMNVEV in the germline V gene (reference sequence). The CDR3 bases are TGTGCCAGCAGCGCGAGCAGGGCCTACGAGCAGTACTTC. Encoded protein: CASSASRAYEQYF.

Here the CDR3 DNA reads TGCAGCGTTGAAAGCCAGGGATCCCGCGCTGAAGCTTTCTTT. Translated, it gives CSVESQGSRAEAFF. V and J are TRBV29-1 and TRBJ1-1; D is perhaps TRBD1 (5 bases). Looked up from germline, CDR1 is SQVTM and CDR2 is ANQGSEA. This CDR3 is built from 14 residues. V lost 2 bases and J lost 6, with 16 bases in between. Full variable domain (missing parts from reference TRBV29-1 and TRBJ1-1): SAVISQKPSRDICQRGTSLTIQCQVDSQVTMMFWYRQQPGQSLTLIATANQGSEATYESGFVIDKFPISRPNLTFSTLTVSNMSPEDSSIYLCSVESQGSRAEAFFGQGTRLTVV.

V gene TRBV10-3 combines with J gene TRBJ2-3, with unresolved D. This CDR3 region has 16 residues. The germline CDR1 and CDR2 sequences are ENHRY and SYGVKD. V was shortened by 9 bases and J by 5 bases, with 24 bases between the two germline ends. For the CDR3, the DNA is TGTGCCATAGACGGCTTCTGTCCCGTGGTTCGAGATACGCAGTATTTT. Residues: CAIDGFCPVVRDTQYF.

The chain couples TRBV9 to TRBJ2-1; weak D call: TRBD2 (6 bases). Trimming left V 4 bases short and J 4 bases short, with 18 bases between. The CDR3 contains 16 residues. Germline V gene lookup returns CDR1 SGDLS and CDR2 YYNGEE. The CDR3 DNA sequence: TGTGCCAGCAGCTCACGGGGGACCGGCGATTACAATGAGCAGTTCTTC. Translating gives CASSSRGTGDYNEQFF. Together with reference TRBV9 and TRBJ2-1, the CDR3 gives the full variable domain: DSGVTQTPKHLITATGQRVTLRCSPRSGDLSVYWYQQSLDQGLQFLIQYYNGEERAKGNILERFSAQQFPDLHSELNLSSLELGDSALYFCASSSRGTGDYNEQFFGPGTRLTVL.

V is TRBV16 and J is TRBJ2-4, with D maybe TRBD1 (5 bases). This CDR3 has 16 amino acids. Trimming stripped 3 bases from V and 2 bases from J, with 14 bases between. Germline CDR1 KGHSY, CDR2 FQNENV. The CDR3 nucleotides are TGTGCCAGCAGCCAGAACCCTCAGGGAACCAAAAACATTCAGTACTTC. Its translation: CASSQNPQGTKNIQYF.

This sequence joins TRBV7-6 and TRBJ1-1; D gene unclear. V was cut by 6 bases and J by 8 bases, with 10 bases left in between. The germline CDR1 and CDR2 sequences are SGHVS and FNYEAQ. The CDR3 covers 11 residues. CDR3 protein: CASSLTDEAFF. The CDR3 coding sequence is TGTGCCAGCAGTCTCACGGACGAAGCTTTCTTT.

V is TRBV5-1 and J is TRBJ2-1, with a possible D match to TRBD2 (7 bases). There are 16 residues in the CDR3. V was cut by 4 bases and J by 2 bases, with 16 bases left in between. Per germline, CDR1 SGHRS and CDR2 YFSETQ. In DNA, the CDR3 is TGCGCCAGCAGCGAGGGCGGGGGCCTCGCCTACAATGAGCAGTTCTTC. Amino acid sequence: CASSEGGGLAYNEQFF.

The chain links TRBV19 to TRBJ2-7; D gene uncertain. This CDR3 is 14 amino acids long. Germline V gene lookup returns CDR1 LNHDA and CDR2 SQIVND (reference sequence). Between the trimmed V and J ends, which lost 4 bases and 3 bases, there was a span of 13 bases. The CDR3 nucleotides are TGTGCCAGTAGTACCCTGGCAGGCCACTACGAGCAGTACTTC. Amino acids: CASSTLAGHYEQYF.

The V gene is TRBV7-2, the J gene TRBJ2-5; 10 nucleotides match TRBD1. The CDR3 totals 16 residues. Germline V lookup: CDR1 SGHTA, CDR2 FQGNSA. With V trimmed by 3 bases and J by 1 base, 5 bases remained unmatched. The CDR3 bases are TGTGCCAGCAGCTTCCGGGACAGGGGAGTCCAAGAGACCCAGTACTTC. Protein product: CASSFRDRGVQETQYF.

This sequence joins TRBV27 and TRBJ2-6, with unresolved D. Germline CDR1 reads MNHEY; CDR2 reads SMNVEV (reference sequence). Trimming stripped 5 bases from V and 4 bases from J, with 6 bases between. The CDR3 runs to 13 residues. CDR3 DNA: TGTGCCAGCAGTAACCCGGGGGCCAACGTCCTGACTTTC. Its protein product is CASSNPGANVLTF.

The chain is built from TRBV27 and TRBJ1-1; no definite D call. Germline values: CDR1 MNHEY, CDR2 SMNVEV (reference sequence). The CDR3 loop spans 13 amino acids. Deletions cut 3 bases from V and 5 bases from J, with 10 bases between. CDR3 nucleotide sequence: TGTGCCAGCAGTTTCTCCAGTGTGACTGAAGCTTTCTTT. Residues: CASSFSSVTEAFF.

The chain is built from TRBV7-6 and TRBJ2-5; D perhaps matches TRBD2 (6 bases). Trimming left V 1 base short and J 1 base short, with 10 bases between. This CDR3 is 15 amino acids long. Germline lookup yields CDR1 SGHVS and CDR2 FNYEAQ. The CDR3 DNA is TGTGCCAGCAGCTTAGTACTAGCAAGCCAAGAGACCCAGTACTTC. Protein product: CASSLVLASQETQYF.

The V and J genes are TRBV30 and TRBJ2-7, with D possibly TRBD2 on 5 matching bases. Germline V lookup: CDR1 GTSNPN, CDR2 SVGIG (reference sequence). V was clipped by 3 bases and J by 2 bases, with 14 bases between them. The CDR3 covers 14 residues. CDR3 in DNA: TGTGCCTGGAGGGGCATAGCGACTACCTACGAGCAGTACTTC. It yields the protein CAWRGIATTYEQYF.

The J gene is TRBJ1-5, the V gene TRBV4-2; D is unclear. This CDR3 contains 14 residues. CDR1 is LGHNA, CDR2 YNFKEQ, per germline. The germline V and J ends were trimmed by 1 base and 0 bases, with 4 bases remaining between them. CDR3 sequence (DNA): TGTGCCAGCAGCCAAGGGGTTAGCAATCAGCCCCAGCATTTT. This codes for CASSQGVSNQPQHF.

In its sample, this clone was seen once. The V gene is TRBV7-9, the J gene TRBJ1-2; TRBD1 aligns across 7 bases. Germline V gene lookup returns CDR1 SEHNR and CDR2 FQNEAQ (reference sequence). The V and J ends lost 0 bases and 4 bases, in that order; junction bases with no gene match: 5. The CDR3 totals 15 residues. CDR3 nucleotides: TGTGCCAGCAGCTTAGCACTCGGACAGGCCTATGGCTACACCTTC. Translated, it gives CASSLALGQAYGYTF.

This clone is labeled medium-sized (0.01 to 0.1%). The chain joins TRBV5-8 to TRBJ1-1, with D unclear. In germline, CDR1 is SGHTS, CDR2 YDEGEE. This CDR3 contains 14 residues. The V gene lost 0 bases and the J gene lost 0 bases, with 6 bases spanning the gap. CDR3 sequence: CASSLVSMNTEAFF. The CDR3 DNA is TGTGCCAGCAGCTTGGTGTCCATGAACACTGAAGCTTTCTTT.

V and J are TRBV19 and TRBJ1-5; no reliable D call. The length of the CDR3 is 15 residues. V lost 7 bases and J 6 bases, leaving 19 bases between the germline ends. Germline-derived CDR1 and CDR2 are LNHDA and SQIVND (reference sequence). CDR3 in amino acids: CASTVDLGDPQPQHF. In DNA, the CDR3 is TGTGCCAGTACCGTTGATCTTGGGGATCCTCAGCCCCAGCATTTT.

The V gene is TRBV2, the J gene TRBJ2-1; TRBD1 is a possible D gene (5 bases). The CDR3 is 15 residues long. The V and J ends lost 7 bases and 2 bases respectively, with 15 bases between them. The germline CDR1 and CDR2 sequences are SNHLY and FYNNEI. CDR3 sequence (DNA): TGTGCCAGCAAGGCCCACAGGTCTCCCTACAATGAGCAGTTCTTC. Its protein is CASKAHRSPYNEQFF.